This TCR beta chain was sequenced for a study of patients and donors after allogeneic stem cell transplantation (dated by TCRdb to 2019 to 2021). Preparation of the library involved RT-PCR. For sequencing, a NextSeq 550 was employed. The raw public reads went through TCRdb reprocessing: fastp at Q25, MiXCR clone calling, in-frame beta chains kept. CDR3 protein sequences are deduplicated, and each keeps its most common genes and DNA. The sample includes over 150,000 distinct CDR3 sequences, with approximately 30% observed a single time. 2.5% to 3.5% of the sample is held by the ten biggest clonotypes. According to the germline V gene, CDR1 reads MNHEY and CDR2 reads SVGAGI. Relative to germline, V is 0 bases shorter and J is 3 bases shorter, with 5 bases between their ends. The CDR3 sequence holds 14 residues, the cysteine and phenylalanine included. Only the CDR3 DNA is retained, 42 bases long and in frame from the first base.

In regard to this clonotype: This clone's antigen is unknown. No base quality information exists; no much larger clone differs at one position.

Sequenced: blood, either unsorted or a sorted T cell fraction (not recorded which). The V gene is TRBV6-5 and the J gene is TRBJ2-2; the D gene cannot be named for sure. This TCR came from a human donor who was either an allogeneic HSCT recipient or a stem cell or donor lymphocyte infusion donor (not recorded which). It is not recorded whose cells these are; they may come from a transplant donor. The DNA is as follows: TGTGCCAGCAGTTACTCCCTGTACACCGGGGAGCTGTTTTTT. Its translation is CASSYSLYTGELFF.